This T cell receptor (beta chain) was found in a study of cytomegalovirus exposure and HLA in healthy donors. A multiplex PCR was run with 60 Vbeta primers and 13 Jbeta primers. Sequencing was performed with immunoSEQ multiplex PCR; in TCRdb, only in-frame clones are kept and a portion is missing. Of 100,000 to 150,000 clones listed, around four fifths are singletons. Study-wide results and caveats: Presence/absence analyses assumed roughly uniform sequencing depth across donors, which may not hold. Highly shared variants forming one cluster were likely a sequencing artifact.

Turning to this clone: Its antigen is unknown.

Specimen: PBMCs. The TCR was taken from a male donor in good health and CMV-seronegative.

CDR3: CASSPSGNSYNEQFF. CDR3 in DNA: TGTGCCAGTAGTCCTAGCGGGAACTCCTACAATGAGCAGTTCTTC. The gene calls are TRBV19 and TRBJ2-1; TRBD2 matches 9 bases. This CDR3 is built from 15 residues. Trimming removed 5 bases from V and 0 bases from J; junction bases left unmatched: 2. Germline V gives CDR1 LNHDA, CDR2 SQIVND (reference sequence).